These 8 T cell receptor beta chains originate from one sample sequenced in a study of blood T cell repertoires in COVID-19. TCRdb keeps only in-frame clones here, not all; method: immunoSEQ multiplex PCR. The sample gives more than 90,000 clones, approximately 85% of which show up once; roughly an eighth is in the top ten. Sequencing was performed on peripheral blood. All receptors derive from a human donor in a cohort sampled during active COVID-19.

This chain uses TRBV18 with TRBJ1-3; 9 bases match TRBD1. This CDR3 has 18 residues. The germline gives CDR1 KGHSH, CDR2 LQKENI. V shed 3 bases, J shed 4 bases, and the junction held 13 bases outside the gene matches. The CDR3 nucleotides read TGTGCCAGCTCACCCTTGAGGCCGGGGACAGGGCTGGGAAACACCATATATTTT. It encodes CASSPLRPGTGLGNTIYF.

This clone was detected a few times. The same CDR3 is also encoded by other DNA sequences in this sample. For the CDR3, the DNA is TGTGCCTGGAGTGTCAGGGAAAATCAGCCCCAGCATTTT. It translates to CAWSVRENQPQHF. The chain has TRBV30 and TRBJ1-5, with D possibly TRBD1 on 5 matching bases. Germline CDR1 reads GTSNPN; CDR2 reads SVGIG (reference sequence). V was cut by 0 bases and J by 4 bases, with 7 bases left in between. CDR3 length equals 13 residues.

This sequence joins TRBV6-6 and TRBJ1-2; no clear D. Trimming took 4 bases from V and 4 from J, leaving 4 bases between them. Germline loops: CDR1 MNHNY, CDR2 SVGAGI (reference sequence). The CDR3 contains 11 residues. CDR3 loop: CASSSGYGYTF. For the CDR3, the DNA is TGTGCCAGCAGTTCCGGCTATGGCTACACCTTC.

CDR3 DNA: TGTGCCAGCAGCAGGACCGGGACTCCCTCAGAGACCCAGTACTTC. This sequence encodes CASSRTGTPSETQYF. The V gene is TRBV27, the J gene TRBJ2-5, with TRBD2 as a possible D gene (6 bases). Per the germline V gene, CDR1 is MNHEY and CDR2 is SMNVEV (reference sequence). With 6 bases removed from V and 4 bases from J, the gap between germline ends came to 18 bases. This CDR3 region has 15 residues.

The sample holds a few counts of this clone. The V gene is TRBV6-2 or TRBV6-3, the J gene TRBJ2-2, with D perhaps TRBD2 (6 bases). Germline V gene sequence: CDR1 MNHEY, CDR2 SVGEGT. This CDR3 has 17 residues. V lost 2 bases and J lost 2, with 15 bases in between. The CDR3 bases are TGTGCCAGCAGTTACACGACCGGGACTTATAACACCGGGGAGCTGTTTTTT. It codes for CASSYTTGTYNTGELFF.

The chain is built from TRBV28 and TRBJ2-2; TRBD1 is a possible D gene (6 bases). This CDR3 has 16 residues. The V gene's germline CDR1 is MDHEN and CDR2 SYDVKM. V was shortened by 7 bases and J by 0 bases, with 15 bases between the two germline ends. The CDR3 DNA is TGTGCCAGCAAACCGTTCAGGGGCCCGAACACCGGGGAGCTGTTTTTT. As protein: CASKPFRGPNTGELFF. The full variable domain, completed using reference TRBV28 and TRBJ2-2, is DVKVTQSSRYLVKRTGEKVFLECVQDMDHENMFWYRQDPGLGLRLIYFSYDVKMKEKGDIPEGYSVSREKKERFSLILESASTNQTSMYLCASKPFRGPNTGELFFGEGSRLTVL.

The V call is TRBV7-2, the J call TRBJ1-2, with TRBD1 matching 7 bases. V was clipped by 3 bases and J by 4 bases; unmatched bases: 8. The germline CDR1 and CDR2 sequences are SGHTA and FQGNSA. The CDR3 runs 15 residues. The CDR3, as DNA: TGTGCCAGCAGCTTGAACAGGGGAGGAGGCTATGGCTACACCTTC. Translation gives CASSLNRGGGYGYTF.

This chain uses TRBV13 with TRBJ2-7; D is perhaps TRBD1 (5 bases). The CDR3 spans 13 residues. V lost 5 bases to trimming and J lost 6 bases, with 14 bases between them. The germline gives CDR1 PRHDT, CDR2 FYEKMQ (reference sequence). CDR3 bases: TGTGCCAGCAGCCAATCAGGGTCTTTCGAGCAGTACTTC. As protein: CASSQSGSFEQYF.